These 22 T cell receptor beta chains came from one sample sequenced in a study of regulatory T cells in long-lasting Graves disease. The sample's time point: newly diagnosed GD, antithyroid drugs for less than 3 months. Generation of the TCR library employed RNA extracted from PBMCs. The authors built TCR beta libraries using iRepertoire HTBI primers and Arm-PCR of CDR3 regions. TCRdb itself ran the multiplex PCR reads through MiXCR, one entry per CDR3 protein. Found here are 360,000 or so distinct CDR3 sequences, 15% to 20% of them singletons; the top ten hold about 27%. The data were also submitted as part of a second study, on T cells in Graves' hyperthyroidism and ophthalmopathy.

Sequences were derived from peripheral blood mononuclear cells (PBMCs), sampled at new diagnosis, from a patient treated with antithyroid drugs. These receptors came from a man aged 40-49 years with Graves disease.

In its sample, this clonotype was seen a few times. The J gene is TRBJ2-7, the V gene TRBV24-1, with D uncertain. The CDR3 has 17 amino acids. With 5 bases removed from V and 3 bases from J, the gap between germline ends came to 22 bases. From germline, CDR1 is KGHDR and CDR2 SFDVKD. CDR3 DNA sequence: TGTGCCACCAGTGTTCAGCTCAACCCAGCTCTGAACTACGAGCAGTACTTC. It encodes CATSVQLNPALNYEQYF.

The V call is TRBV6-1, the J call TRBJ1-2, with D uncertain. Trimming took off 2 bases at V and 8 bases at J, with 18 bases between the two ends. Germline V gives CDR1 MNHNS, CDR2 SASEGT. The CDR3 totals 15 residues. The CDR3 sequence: CASSEYLILPEGYTF. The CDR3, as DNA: TGTGCCAGCAGTGAATATCTGATACTGCCAGAGGGCTACACCTTC.

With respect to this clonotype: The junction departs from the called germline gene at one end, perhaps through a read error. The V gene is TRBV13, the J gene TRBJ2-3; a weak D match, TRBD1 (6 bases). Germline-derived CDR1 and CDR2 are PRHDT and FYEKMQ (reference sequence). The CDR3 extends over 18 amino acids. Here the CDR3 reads CASNLRQTYRVGTDTQYF. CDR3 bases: TGTGCCAGCAACTTAAGGCAAACATACAGGGTCGGGACAGATACGCAGTATTTT.

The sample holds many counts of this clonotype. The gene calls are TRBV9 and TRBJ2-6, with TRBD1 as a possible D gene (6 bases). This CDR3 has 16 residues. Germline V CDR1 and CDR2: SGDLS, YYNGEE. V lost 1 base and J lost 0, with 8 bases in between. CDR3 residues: CASSVQGSSGANVLTF. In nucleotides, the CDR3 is TGTGCCAGCAGCGTACAGGGGAGCTCTGGGGCCAACGTCCTGACTTTC.

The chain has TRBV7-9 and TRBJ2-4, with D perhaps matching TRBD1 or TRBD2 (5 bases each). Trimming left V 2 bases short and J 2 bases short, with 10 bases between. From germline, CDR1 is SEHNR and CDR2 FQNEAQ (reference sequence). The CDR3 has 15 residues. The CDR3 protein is CASSLRGDTKNIQYF. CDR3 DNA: TGTGCCAGCAGCTTACGAGGGGATACCAAAAACATTCAGTACTTC. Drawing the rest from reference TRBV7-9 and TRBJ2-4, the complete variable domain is DTGVSQNPRHKITKRGQNVTFRCDPISEHNRLYWYRQTLGQGPEFLTYFQNEAQLEKSRLLSDRFSAERPKGSFSTLEIQRTEQGDSAMYLCASSLRGDTKNIQYFGAGTRLSVL.

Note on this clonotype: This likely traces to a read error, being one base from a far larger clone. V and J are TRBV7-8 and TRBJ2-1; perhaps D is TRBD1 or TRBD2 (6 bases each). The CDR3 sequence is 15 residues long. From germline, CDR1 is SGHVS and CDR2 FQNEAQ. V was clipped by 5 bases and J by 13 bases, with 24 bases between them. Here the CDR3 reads CASSVGGTRQETQFF. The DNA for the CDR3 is TGTGCCAGCAGCGTAGGGGGGACTCGCCAAGAGACCCAGTTCTTC.

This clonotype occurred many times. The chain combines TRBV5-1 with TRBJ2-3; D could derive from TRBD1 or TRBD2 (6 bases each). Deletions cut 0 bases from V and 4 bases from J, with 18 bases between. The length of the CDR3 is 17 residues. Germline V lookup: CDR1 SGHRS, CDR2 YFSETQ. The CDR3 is CASSLASGGGSADTQYF. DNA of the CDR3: TGCGCCAGCAGCTTGGCCAGTGGAGGGGGGAGCGCAGATACGCAGTATTTT.

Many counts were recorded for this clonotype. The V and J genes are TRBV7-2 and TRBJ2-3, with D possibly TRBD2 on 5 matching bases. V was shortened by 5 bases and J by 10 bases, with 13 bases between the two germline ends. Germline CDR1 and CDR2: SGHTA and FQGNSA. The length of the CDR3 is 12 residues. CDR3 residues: CASSPPGSPQYF. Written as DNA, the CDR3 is TGTGCCAGCAGCCCCCCGGGGAGCCCGCAGTATTTT.

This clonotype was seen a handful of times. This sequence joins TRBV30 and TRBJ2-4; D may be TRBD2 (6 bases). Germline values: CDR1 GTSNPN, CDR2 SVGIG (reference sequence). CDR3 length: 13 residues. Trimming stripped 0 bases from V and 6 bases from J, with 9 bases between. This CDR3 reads CAWSVRGINIQYF. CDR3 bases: TGTGCCTGGAGTGTACGGGGGATAAACATTCAGTACTTC. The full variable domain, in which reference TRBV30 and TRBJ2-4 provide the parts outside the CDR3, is SQTIHQWPATLVQPVGSPLSLECTVEGTSNPNLYWYRQAAGRGLQLLFYSVGIGQISSEVPQNLSASRPQDRQFILSSKKLLLSDSGFYLCAWSVRGINIQYFGAGTRLSVL.

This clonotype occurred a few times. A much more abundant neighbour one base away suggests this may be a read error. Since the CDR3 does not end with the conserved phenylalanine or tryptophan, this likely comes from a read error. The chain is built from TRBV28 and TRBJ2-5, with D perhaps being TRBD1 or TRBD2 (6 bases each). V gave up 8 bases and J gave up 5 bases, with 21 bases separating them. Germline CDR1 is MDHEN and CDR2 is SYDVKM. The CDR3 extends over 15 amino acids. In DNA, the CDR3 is TGTGCCAGCGGCGGAGGGGGAGTAGCAATTGAGACCCAGTACCTC. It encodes CASGGGGVAIETQYL.

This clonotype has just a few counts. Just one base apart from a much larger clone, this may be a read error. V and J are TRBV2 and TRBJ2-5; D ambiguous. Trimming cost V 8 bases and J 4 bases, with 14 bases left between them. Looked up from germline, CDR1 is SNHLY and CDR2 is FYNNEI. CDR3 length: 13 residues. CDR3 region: CASRHGRRETQYF. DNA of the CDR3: TGTGCCAGCCGCCACGGCAGGCGAGAGACCCAGTACTTC.

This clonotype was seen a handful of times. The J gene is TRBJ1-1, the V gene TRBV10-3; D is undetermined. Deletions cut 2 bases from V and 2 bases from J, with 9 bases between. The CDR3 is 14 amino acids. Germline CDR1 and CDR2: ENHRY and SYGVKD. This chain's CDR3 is CAISEPASNTEAFF. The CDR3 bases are TGTGCCATCAGTGAGCCTGCCTCTAACACTGAAGCTTTCTTT.

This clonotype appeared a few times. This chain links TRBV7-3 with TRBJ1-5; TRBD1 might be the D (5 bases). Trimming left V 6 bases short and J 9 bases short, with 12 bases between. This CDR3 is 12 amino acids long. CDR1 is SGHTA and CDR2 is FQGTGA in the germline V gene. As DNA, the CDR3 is TGTGCCAGCAGTCCTCCGGGGGGGCCCCAGCATTTT. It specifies CASSPPGGPQHF.

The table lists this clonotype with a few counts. The DNA for the CDR3 is TGCGCCAGCAGCCGGTCGAGACAGGGTCGGGATGAGCAGTTCTTC. Amino acid sequence: CASSRSRQGRDEQFF. The gene calls are TRBV5-1 and TRBJ2-1, with 7 bases aligning to TRBD1. The V gene's germline CDR1 is SGHRS and CDR2 YFSETQ. V lost 4 bases to trimming and J lost 8 bases; unmatched junction nucleotides: 12. The CDR3 consists of 15 residues.

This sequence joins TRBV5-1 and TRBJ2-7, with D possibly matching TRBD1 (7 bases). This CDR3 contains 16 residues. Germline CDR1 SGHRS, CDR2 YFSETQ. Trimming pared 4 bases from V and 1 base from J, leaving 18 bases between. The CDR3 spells CASSPKEGTDSYEQYF. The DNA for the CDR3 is TGCGCCAGCAGCCCTAAGGAGGGGACAGATTCCTACGAGCAGTACTTC.

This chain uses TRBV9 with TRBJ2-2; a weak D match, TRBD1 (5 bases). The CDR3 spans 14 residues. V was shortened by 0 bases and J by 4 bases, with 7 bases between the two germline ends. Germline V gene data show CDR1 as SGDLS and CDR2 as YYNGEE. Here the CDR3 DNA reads TGTGCCAGCAGCGTAGCAGGGTTCACCGGGGAGCTGTTTTTT. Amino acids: CASSVAGFTGELFF.

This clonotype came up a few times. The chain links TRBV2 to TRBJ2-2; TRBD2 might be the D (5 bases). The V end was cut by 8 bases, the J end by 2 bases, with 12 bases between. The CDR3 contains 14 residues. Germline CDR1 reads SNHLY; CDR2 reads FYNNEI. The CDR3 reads CASWSGVNTGELFF. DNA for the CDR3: TGTGCCAGCTGGTCCGGGGTAAACACCGGGGAGCTGTTTTTT.

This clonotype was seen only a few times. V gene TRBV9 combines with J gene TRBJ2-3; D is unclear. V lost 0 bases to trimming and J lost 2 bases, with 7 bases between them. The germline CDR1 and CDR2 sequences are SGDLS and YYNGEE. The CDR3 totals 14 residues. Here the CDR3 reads CASSVGGPTDTQYF. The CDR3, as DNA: TGTGCCAGCAGCGTAGGCGGCCCCACAGATACGCAGTATTTT.

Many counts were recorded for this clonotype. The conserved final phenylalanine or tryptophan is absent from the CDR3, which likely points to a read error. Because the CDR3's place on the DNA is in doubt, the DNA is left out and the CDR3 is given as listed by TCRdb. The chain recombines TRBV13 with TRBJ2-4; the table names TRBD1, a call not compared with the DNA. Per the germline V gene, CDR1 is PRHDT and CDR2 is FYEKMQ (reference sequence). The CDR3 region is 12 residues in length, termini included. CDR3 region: CASSLGPGQLRL.

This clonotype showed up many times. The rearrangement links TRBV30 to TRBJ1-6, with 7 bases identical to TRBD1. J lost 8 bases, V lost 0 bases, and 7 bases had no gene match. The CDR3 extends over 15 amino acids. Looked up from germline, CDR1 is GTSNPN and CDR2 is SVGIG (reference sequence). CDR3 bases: TGTGCCTGGAGTGTAGGTGGTACAGGGGATTCACCCCTCCACTTT. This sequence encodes CAWSVGGTGDSPLHF.

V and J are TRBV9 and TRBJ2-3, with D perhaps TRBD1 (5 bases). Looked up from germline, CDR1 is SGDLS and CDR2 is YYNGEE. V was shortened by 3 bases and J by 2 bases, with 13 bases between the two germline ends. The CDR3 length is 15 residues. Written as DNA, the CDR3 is TGTGCCAGCAGCGCCTCTTTGGGGCCCACAGATACGCAGTATTTT. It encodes CASSASLGPTDTQYF.

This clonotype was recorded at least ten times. CDR3 DNA sequence: TGCGCCAGCAGCTTGGTCGGAGGGGCGAATGAAAAACTGTTTTTT. Its translation is CASSLVGGANEKLFF. V and J are TRBV5-1 and TRBJ1-4; TRBD1 is a possible D gene (5 bases). CDR1 is SGHRS, CDR2 YFSETQ, per germline. V gave up 0 bases and J gave up 5 bases, with 11 bases separating them. This CDR3 has 15 amino acids.